These 14 T cell receptor beta chains share one sample of origin, sequenced in a study of T cell changes during pregnancy in multiple sclerosis. Using immunoSEQ multiplex PCR, the repertoire was profiled, and TCRdb retains in-frame clones only, with some absent. The sample has around 80,000 clones; 94% are singletons. This specimen consisted of peripheral blood, obtained in the second trimester of pregnancy. The receptors here all came from a female donor in good health, enrolled as a control in a pregnancy study.

The V call is TRBV6-1, the J call TRBJ2-1, with 11 bases aligning to TRBD2. This CDR3 has 14 amino acids. With 8 bases clipped from V and 8 bases from J, the junction kept 8 bases outside the gene matches. Germline loops: CDR1 MNHNS, CDR2 SASEGT. CDR3 DNA sequence: TGTGCCAGCCGGGAGACTAGCGGGGCCCATGAGCAGTTCTTC. Translation gives CASRETSGAHEQFF.

Only one count was recorded for this clone. J is TRBJ2-1 and V is TRBV28; the match to TRBD2 covers 12 bases. The CDR3 runs to 16 residues. Germline V gene sequence: CDR1 MDHEN, CDR2 SYDVKM. The ends lost 6 bases at V and 4 bases at J; junction bases unmatched: 7. CDR3 sequence: CASSPPLAGGYNEQFF. In DNA, the CDR3 is TGTGCCAGCAGCCCACCTCTAGCGGGAGGGTACAATGAGCAGTTCTTC.

The chain couples TRBV27 to TRBJ2-2, with 9 nucleotides matching TRBD1. CDR3 length: 17 amino acids. Germline CDR1 is MNHEY and CDR2 is SMNVEV (reference sequence). Losses at the gene ends were 5 bases for V and 2 bases for J; bases not matched to a gene: 9. In DNA form, the CDR3 reads TGTGCCAGCAGTATTACCTGGGACAGGGATAACACCGGGGAGCTGTTTTTT. Its translation is CASSITWDRDNTGELFF.

V gene TRBV6-6 combines with J gene TRBJ2-1; D remains ambiguous. There are 13 residues in the CDR3. Germline-derived CDR1 and CDR2 are MNHNY and SVGAGI (reference sequence). V lost 2 bases and J 12 bases, leaving 14 bases between the germline ends. CDR3 bases: TGTGCCAGCAGTTACGATCGGAGTAGCCCGCAGTTCTTC. Translation: CASSYDRSSPQFF.

The V and J genes are TRBV28 and TRBJ1-1; 9 bases align to TRBD1. The CDR3 extends over 14 amino acids. Germline loops: CDR1 MDHEN, CDR2 SYDVKM. J was trimmed by 4 bases and V by 7 bases; bases with no gene match: 7. The CDR3, as DNA: TGTGCCAGCACCGGACAGGGGTTGGGCACTGAAGCTTTCTTT. Translation: CASTGQGLGTEAFF.

The gene calls are TRBV10-3 and TRBJ2-5, with 14 positions matching TRBD2. The CDR3 is made up of 15 amino acids. Germline V gene data show CDR1 as ENHRY and CDR2 as SYGVKD. After removal of 6 bases from V and 4 bases from J, the junction contained 4 bases not matched to a gene. CDR3 amino acids: CAISPGLAGVETQYF. The CDR3 DNA reads TGTGCCATCAGCCCGGGACTAGCGGGAGTAGAGACCCAGTACTTC.

V usage is TRBV27 and J usage is TRBJ2-2; possibly TRBD2 for D (5 bases). Trimming pared 1 base from V and 4 bases from J, leaving 13 bases between. Per germline, CDR1 MNHEY and CDR2 SMNVEV (reference sequence). The CDR3 is 16 amino acids. CDR3 amino acids: CASSLWGVQGTGELFF. The CDR3 bases are TGTGCCAGCAGTTTATGGGGAGTGCAAGGCACCGGGGAGCTGTTTTTT.

The V gene is TRBV7-8, the J gene TRBJ2-1; D uncertain. Trimming took 5 bases from V and 2 from J, leaving 4 bases between them. The CDR3 extends over 12 amino acids. Germline CDR1 reads SGHVS; CDR2 reads FQNEAQ. CDR3 in amino acids: CASSAAYNEQFF. CDR3 in DNA: TGTGCCAGCAGCGCAGCCTACAATGAGCAGTTCTTC.

The chain has TRBV7-6 and TRBJ2-7, with 12 bases fitting TRBD1. V lost 5 bases to trimming and J lost 5 bases; unmatched junction nucleotides: 10. The CDR3 contains 16 residues. From germline, CDR1 is SGHVS and CDR2 FNYEAQ. This CDR3 is CASSVGTGGLGDEQYF. DNA for the CDR3: TGTGCCAGCAGCGTCGGGACAGGGGGCTTGGGCGACGAGCAGTACTTC.

The V and J genes are TRBV27 and TRBJ2-1; the D gene is possibly TRBD2 (6 bases). The CDR3 is 20 residues long. Trimming left V 4 bases short and J 1 base short, with 26 bases between. Germline CDR1 is MNHEY and CDR2 is SMNVEV (reference sequence). The CDR3 loop reads CASSSYGRRDGEGSYNEQFF. The CDR3 DNA reads TGTGCCAGCAGTTCGTATGGTAGGAGGGACGGCGAGGGGTCCTACAATGAGCAGTTCTTC.

This chain's CDR3 is CASSPRGMSNQPQHF. For the CDR3, the DNA is TGTGCCAGCAGCCCCCGAGGGATGAGCAATCAGCCCCAGCATTTT. The J gene is TRBJ1-5, the V gene TRBV7-2; D not resolved. V lost 5 bases to trimming and J lost 1 base, with 12 bases between them. Germline-derived CDR1 and CDR2 are SGHTA and FQGNSA. The CDR3 covers 15 residues.

The chain links TRBV15 to TRBJ2-3; tentatively, D is TRBD1 (5 bases). Trimming pared 6 bases from V and 6 bases from J, leaving 10 bases between. The CDR3 has 12 amino acids. Germline CDR1 reads LNHNV; CDR2 reads YYDKDF (reference sequence). The CDR3 DNA follows: TGTGCCACCAGAAAAGGGGCGGATACGCAGTATTTT. Its translation is CATRKGADTQYF.

The rearrangement links TRBV28 to TRBJ2-7, with 9 bases that match TRBD2. The CDR3 runs 15 residues. CDR1 and CDR2 (germline): MDHEN, SYDVKM. V shed 7 bases, J shed 4 bases, and the junction held 11 bases outside the gene matches. Here the CDR3 reads CASTVGGREGYEQYF. The CDR3 DNA sequence: TGTGCCAGCACCGTGGGGGGGCGGGAGGGATACGAGCAGTACTTC.

The chain joins TRBV6-1 to TRBJ1-1; a weak D match, TRBD1 (5 bases). Germline-derived CDR1 and CDR2 are MNHNS and SASEGT. This CDR3 spans 14 amino acids. Trimming removed 4 bases at V and 5 bases at J, with 14 bases between. DNA of the CDR3: TGTGCCAGCAGTGTTACGGGGGAGGGAACTGAAGCTTTCTTT. It is translated as CASSVTGEGTEAFF.